What follows are 15 T cell receptor beta chains derived from one specimen sequenced in a study of PD-L1 blockade in urothelial cancer. The assay was immunoSEQ multiplex PCR, and TCRdb's table has in-frame clones only and misses some. The table has approximately 51,000 clones, around 83% seen once; the top ten hold about 20%. Described time point: pretreatment peripheral blood. The sample was PBMCs, taken around atezolizumab (anti-PD-L1) treatment. These receptors were obtained from a man between 60 and 75 years old with urothelial cancer.

V is TRBV30 and J is TRBJ1-1; 9 bases are a match to TRBD1. The CDR3 runs 13 residues. J was trimmed by 7 bases and V by 6 bases; bases with no gene match: 9. The germline CDR1 and CDR2 sequences are GTSNPN and SVGIG (reference sequence). Here the CDR3 reads CACPSRDRVEAFF. The CDR3 region has the DNA TGTGCCTGCCCGTCCCGGGACAGGGTTGAAGCTTTCTTT. Drawing the rest from reference TRBV30 and TRBJ1-1, the complete variable domain is SQTIHQWPATLVQPVGSPLSLECTVEGTSNPNLYWYRQAAGRGLQLLFYSVGIGQISSEVPQNLSASRPQDRQFILSSKKLLLSDSGFYLCACPSRDRVEAFFGQGTRLTVV.

This clone was observed once. CDR3 in DNA: TGTGCCAGCAGTGTTTTTGAGTACGAGCAGTACTTC. Residues: CASSVFEYEQYF. This chain connects TRBV2 to TRBJ2-7; D call uncertain. In germline, CDR1 is SNHLY, CDR2 FYNNEI. Trimming cost V 4 bases and J 4 bases, with 8 bases left between them. The CDR3 has 12 residues.

This clone was picked up one time. The gene calls are TRBV2 and TRBJ2-5; 7 nucleotides match TRBD1. Germline-derived CDR1 and CDR2 are SNHLY and FYNNEI. CDR3 length: 14 amino acids. V gave up 2 bases and J gave up 3 bases; unmatched junction bases: 3. The DNA of the CDR3 is TGTGCCAGCAGTGAAAACAGGGGAAAAGAGACCCAGTACTTC. Its protein product is CASSENRGKETQYF.

This chain uses TRBV30 with TRBJ2-7; perhaps TRBD1 as D (5 bases). The germline V and J ends were trimmed by 0 bases and 0 bases, with 12 bases remaining between them. This CDR3 is built from 15 residues. Germline V gene data show CDR1 as GTSNPN and CDR2 as SVGIG (reference sequence). The CDR3: CAWSVLKQASYEQYF. The CDR3 DNA reads TGTGCCTGGAGTGTCTTGAAACAGGCCTCCTACGAGCAGTACTTC.

V is TRBV18 and J is TRBJ1-4, with a possible D match to TRBD1 (5 bases). This CDR3 spans 16 amino acids. V lost 2 bases, J lost 4 bases, and 14 bases lay in between. From germline, CDR1 is KGHSH and CDR2 LQKENI. CDR3 amino acids: CASSPGQGRSNEKLFF. DNA of the CDR3: TGTGCCAGCTCACCAGGGCAGGGCCGGAGTAATGAAAAACTGTTTTTT.

The chain carries TRBV5-1 and TRBJ2-1; D perhaps matches TRBD2 (6 bases). The V and J ends lost 4 bases and 2 bases respectively, with 7 bases between them. The CDR3 is 13 residues long. Germline V lookup: CDR1 SGHRS, CDR2 YFSETQ. In DNA form, the CDR3 reads TGCGCCAGCAGCGCGGGACCCTACAATGAGCAGTTCTTC. Encoded protein: CASSAGPYNEQFF.

V is TRBV9 and J is TRBJ1-1; the D gene is possibly TRBD1 (6 bases). Trimming took 2 bases from V and 3 from J, leaving 14 bases between them. CDR3 length equals 15 residues. Germline lookup yields CDR1 SGDLS and CDR2 YYNGEE. The CDR3 nucleotides are TGTGCCAGCAGCGTTAAACAGGGTTGGGACACTGAAGCTTTCTTT. Protein product: CASSVKQGWDTEAFF.

The V gene is TRBV19, the J gene TRBJ1-5; D ambiguous. The germline V and J ends were trimmed by 5 bases and 1 base, with 3 bases remaining between them. The CDR3 consists of 12 residues. The germline CDR1 and CDR2 sequences are LNHDA and SQIVND (reference sequence). CDR3 DNA sequence: TGTGCCAGTAGTCGGAGCAATCAGCCCCAGCATTTT. Protein product: CASSRSNQPQHF.

The chain links TRBV6-5 to TRBJ1-1, with D perhaps matching TRBD1 (5 bases). CDR1 and CDR2 from the germline V gene are MNHEY and SVGAGI. Trimming took off 9 bases at V and 1 base at J, with 12 bases between the two ends. This CDR3 contains 13 residues. CDR3 nucleotides: TGTGCCAGTTTGACAGTAAGGAACACTGAAGCTTTCTTT. It encodes CASLTVRNTEAFF.

The genes are TRBV2 and TRBJ2-7; possible D gene TRBD1, 6 bases. In germline, CDR1 is SNHLY, CDR2 FYNNEI. V was shortened by 4 bases and J by 0 bases, with 10 bases between the two germline ends. CDR3 size: 14 residues. CDR3 loop: CASSGDTSSYEQYF. The DNA for the CDR3 is TGTGCCAGCAGTGGGGACACAAGCTCCTACGAGCAGTACTTC.

This clone turned up a few times. This chain connects TRBV19 to TRBJ1-1; 12 nucleotides agree with TRBD1. V lost 6 bases and J lost 5; bases outside the gene matches: 10. The CDR3 is 16 amino acids. The germline V gene has CDR1 LNHDA and CDR2 SQIVND (reference sequence). The CDR3 sequence: CASRGTGGSEGTEAFF. As DNA, the CDR3 is TGTGCCAGTAGGGGGACAGGGGGCTCGGAGGGAACTGAAGCTTTCTTT. Looking up the rest from reference TRBV19 and TRBJ1-1 gives the full variable domain: DGGITQSPKYLFRKEGQNVTLSCEQNLNHDAMYWYRQDPGQGLRLIYYSQIVNDFQKGDIAEGYSVSREKKESFPLTVTSAQKNPTAFYLCASRGTGGSEGTEAFFGQGTRLTVV.

Here the CDR3 reads CAWSASGGGNEQFF. The CDR3 coding sequence is TGTGCCTGGAGTGCAAGCGGGGGGGGCAATGAGCAGTTCTTC. This chain connects TRBV30 to TRBJ2-1; 10 positions agree with TRBD2. Germline lookup yields CDR1 GTSNPN and CDR2 SVGIG (reference sequence). The junction had 3 bases not matched to a gene; V was cut back by 1 base and J by 6 bases. CDR3 length: 14 amino acids. Complete variable domain (other parts from reference TRBV30 and TRBJ2-1): SQTIHQWPATLVQPVGSPLSLECTVEGTSNPNLYWYRQAAGRGLQLLFYSVGIGQISSEVPQNLSASRPQDRQFILSSKKLLLSDSGFYLCAWSASGGGNEQFFGPGTRLTVL.

The chain joins TRBV13 to TRBJ1-1; D is uncertain. Between the trimmed V and J ends, which lost 1 base and 5 bases, there was a span of 8 bases. CDR3 size: 13 residues. Germline values: CDR1 PRHDT, CDR2 FYEKMQ (reference sequence). The CDR3, as DNA: TGTGCCAGCAGCTTAGCCGGGAGAACTGAAGCTTTCTTT. This codes for CASSLAGRTEAFF.

This clone was recorded only once. The chain employs TRBV19 and TRBJ2-3; possibly TRBD2 for D (6 bases). Germline-derived CDR1 and CDR2 are LNHDA and SQIVND (reference sequence). The CDR3 has 12 amino acids. CDR3 amino acids: CASWGDSDTQYF. The CDR3 DNA sequence: TGTGCTAGTTGGGGGGATTCAGATACGCAGTATTTT.

V and J are TRBV6-5 and TRBJ2-3, with 8 positions matching TRBD2. Germline loops: CDR1 MNHEY, CDR2 SVGAGI. The CDR3 totals 13 residues. Unmatched junction bases numbered 7, after V lost 8 bases and J lost 6 bases. CDR3 DNA sequence: TGTGCCAGCGGAGGGACTAGTTGGGATACGCAGTATTTT. As protein: CASGGTSWDTQYF.